This record covers a single TCR beta chain. The CDR3 is 16 residues long. Between the trimmed V and J ends, which lost 0 bases and 1 base, there was a span of 10 bases. Germline CDR1 is MNHNY and CDR2 is SVGAGI (reference sequence). Profiled with immunoSEQ multiplex PCR; TCRdb holds only in-frame clones, not every one. The data contain about 16,000 clones, around two thirds of them singletons. These newly diagnosed stage II-IVA oral cavity squamous cell carcinoma patients had no prior systemic or radiation treatment. Blood cells were analyzed directly, without culture or expansion. The sample comes from a study of neoadjuvant anti-PD-1 for oral cavity cancer.

This TCR was recovered from a person between 40 and 79 years old with oral cavity squamous cell carcinoma. The source was PBMCs, collected before nivolumab (anti-PD-1) treatment. The chain combines TRBV6-6 with TRBJ1-3; a possible D gene is TRBD1 (5 bases). CDR3 nucleotide sequence: TGTGCCAGCAGTTACTCCGCGGGACGGTCTGGAAACACCATATATTTT. This translates into CASSYSAGRSGNTIYF.